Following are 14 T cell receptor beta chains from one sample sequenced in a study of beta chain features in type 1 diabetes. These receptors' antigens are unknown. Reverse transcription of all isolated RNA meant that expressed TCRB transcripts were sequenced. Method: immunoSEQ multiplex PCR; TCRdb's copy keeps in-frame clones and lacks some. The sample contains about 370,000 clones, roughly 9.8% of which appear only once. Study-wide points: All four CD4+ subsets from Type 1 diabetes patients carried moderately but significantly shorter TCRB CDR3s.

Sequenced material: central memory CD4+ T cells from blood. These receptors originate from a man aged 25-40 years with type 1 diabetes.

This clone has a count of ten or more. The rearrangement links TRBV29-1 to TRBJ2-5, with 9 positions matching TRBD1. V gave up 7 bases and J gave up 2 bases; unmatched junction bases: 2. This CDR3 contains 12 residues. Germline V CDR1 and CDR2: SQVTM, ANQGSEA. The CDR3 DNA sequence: TGCAGCGGGGGACAGGGACAAGAGACCCAGTACTTC. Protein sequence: CSGGQGQETQYF.

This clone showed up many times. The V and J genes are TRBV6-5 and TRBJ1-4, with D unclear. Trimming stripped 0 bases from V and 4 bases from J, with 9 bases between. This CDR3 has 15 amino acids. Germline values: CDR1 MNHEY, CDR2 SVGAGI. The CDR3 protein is CASSYSTSINEKLFF. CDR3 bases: TGTGCCAGCAGTTACTCGACCAGTATTAATGAAAAACTGTTTTTT.

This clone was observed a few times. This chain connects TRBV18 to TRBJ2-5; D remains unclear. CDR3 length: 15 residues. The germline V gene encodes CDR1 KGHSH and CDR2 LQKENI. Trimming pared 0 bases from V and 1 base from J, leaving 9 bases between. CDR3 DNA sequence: TGTGCCAGCTCACCACCGGGCAGGACCCAAGAGACCCAGTACTTC. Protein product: CASSPPGRTQETQYF.

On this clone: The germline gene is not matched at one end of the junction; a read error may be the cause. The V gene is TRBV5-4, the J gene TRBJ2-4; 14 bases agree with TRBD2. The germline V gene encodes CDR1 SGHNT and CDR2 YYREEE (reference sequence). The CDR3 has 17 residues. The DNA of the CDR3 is TGTGCCAGCAGCCTGATGACTAGCGGGAGGGCCATAAACATTCAGTACTTC. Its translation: CASSLMTSGRAINIQYF.

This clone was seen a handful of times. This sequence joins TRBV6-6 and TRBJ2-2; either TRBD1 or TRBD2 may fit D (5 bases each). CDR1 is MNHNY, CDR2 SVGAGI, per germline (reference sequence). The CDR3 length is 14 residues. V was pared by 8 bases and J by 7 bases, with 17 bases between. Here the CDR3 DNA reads TGTGCCAGCGTCCCGGGGCAAGGTTACGGGGAGCTGTTTTTT. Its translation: CASVPGQGYGELFF.

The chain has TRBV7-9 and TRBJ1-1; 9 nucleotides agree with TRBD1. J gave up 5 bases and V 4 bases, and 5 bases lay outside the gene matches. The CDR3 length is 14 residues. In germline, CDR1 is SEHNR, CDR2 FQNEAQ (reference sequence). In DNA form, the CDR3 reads TGTGCCAGCAGCTGGGGACAGGGTCTGACTGAAGCTTTCTTT. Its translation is CASSWGQGLTEAFF.

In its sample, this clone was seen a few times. The CDR3 sequence: CASSLREIQNIQYF. The CDR3 region has the DNA TGTGCCAGCAGCCTCAGGGAAATTCAAAACATTCAGTACTTC. The chain couples TRBV6-1 to TRBJ2-4; maybe TRBD1 (5 bases). The V gene's germline CDR1 is MNHNS and CDR2 SASEGT. Trimming stripped 6 bases from V and 5 bases from J, with 14 bases between. CDR3 length equals 14 residues.

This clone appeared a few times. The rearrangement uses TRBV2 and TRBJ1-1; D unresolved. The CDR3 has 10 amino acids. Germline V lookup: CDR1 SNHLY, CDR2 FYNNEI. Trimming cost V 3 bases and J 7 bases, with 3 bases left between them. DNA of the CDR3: TGTGCCAGCAGTGACGGTGAAGCTTTCTTT. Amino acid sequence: CASSDGEAFF.

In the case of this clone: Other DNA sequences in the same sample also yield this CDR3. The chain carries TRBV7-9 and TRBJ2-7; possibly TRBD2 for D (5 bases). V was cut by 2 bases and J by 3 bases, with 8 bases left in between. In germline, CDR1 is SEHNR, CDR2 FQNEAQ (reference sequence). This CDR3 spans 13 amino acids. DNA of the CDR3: TGTGCCAGCAGCTTACTCGCGGGCTACGAGCAGTACTTC. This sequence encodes CASSLLAGYEQYF.

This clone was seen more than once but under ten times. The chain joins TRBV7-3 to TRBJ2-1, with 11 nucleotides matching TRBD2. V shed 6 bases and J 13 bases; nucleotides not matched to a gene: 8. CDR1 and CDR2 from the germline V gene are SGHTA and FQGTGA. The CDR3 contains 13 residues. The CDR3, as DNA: TGTGCCAGCAGATCCGCTAGCGGGAGGACTCAGTTCTTC. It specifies CASRSASGRTQFF.

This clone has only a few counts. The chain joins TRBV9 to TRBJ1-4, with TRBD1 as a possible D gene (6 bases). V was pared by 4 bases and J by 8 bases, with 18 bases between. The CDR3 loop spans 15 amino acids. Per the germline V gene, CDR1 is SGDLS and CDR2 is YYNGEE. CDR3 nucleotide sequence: TGTGCCAGCAGCAAGTACAGGGCGTCGGAAGAAAAACTGTTTTTT. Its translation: CASSKYRASEEKLFF.

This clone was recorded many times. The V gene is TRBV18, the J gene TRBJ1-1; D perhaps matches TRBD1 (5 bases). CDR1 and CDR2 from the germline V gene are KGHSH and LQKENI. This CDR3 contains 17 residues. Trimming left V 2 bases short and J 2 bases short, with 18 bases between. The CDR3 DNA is TGTGCCAGCTCACCATGGGTCTCAGGGCAACCTAACACTGAAGCTTTCTTT. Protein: CASSPWVSGQPNTEAFF.

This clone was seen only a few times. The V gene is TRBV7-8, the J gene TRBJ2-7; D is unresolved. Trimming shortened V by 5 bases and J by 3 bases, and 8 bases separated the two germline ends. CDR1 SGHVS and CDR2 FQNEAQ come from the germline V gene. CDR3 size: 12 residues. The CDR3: CASSREVYEQYF. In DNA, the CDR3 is TGTGCCAGCAGCCGCGAAGTCTACGAGCAGTACTTC.

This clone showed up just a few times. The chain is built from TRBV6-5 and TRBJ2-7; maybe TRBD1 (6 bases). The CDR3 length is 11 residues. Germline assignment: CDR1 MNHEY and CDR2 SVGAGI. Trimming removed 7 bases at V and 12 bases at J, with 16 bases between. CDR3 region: CASTQGTLGYF. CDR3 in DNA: TGTGCCAGCACTCAGGGGACGTTGGGGTACTTC.